This TCR beta chain was obtained from a study of identical twins. With respect to this clonotype: Its target is not known.

Study-level points and caveats: Invariant populations such as MAIT and iNKT cells could partly muddle zero-insertion analyses. The study based its conclusions on cross-sectional statistical analysis and did not follow the same donors.

The V and J ends lost 3 bases and 7 bases respectively, with 9 bases between them. Germline lookup yields CDR1 DFQATT and CDR2 SNEGSKA (reference sequence). The CDR3 loop spans 11 amino acids. A universal primer site arose from template switching, and cDNA bore unique molecular identifiers. MiXCR, run by TCRdb on the 5' RACE reads, gives a single entry per CDR3 protein. The table shows approximately 530,000 distinct CDR3 sequences, with approximately 20% occurring only once. The data were also submitted as part of a second study, on yellow fever vaccine responses in identical twins.

The source is a woman aged 18-30 years in good health. The V gene is TRBV20-1, the J gene TRBJ1-1, with D maybe TRBD1 (5 bases). The sample was CD4+ T cells sorted from blood. CDR3 in DNA: TGCAGTGCTAGTGGGACTTTTGAAGCTTTCTTT. Its translation: CSASGTFEAFF.